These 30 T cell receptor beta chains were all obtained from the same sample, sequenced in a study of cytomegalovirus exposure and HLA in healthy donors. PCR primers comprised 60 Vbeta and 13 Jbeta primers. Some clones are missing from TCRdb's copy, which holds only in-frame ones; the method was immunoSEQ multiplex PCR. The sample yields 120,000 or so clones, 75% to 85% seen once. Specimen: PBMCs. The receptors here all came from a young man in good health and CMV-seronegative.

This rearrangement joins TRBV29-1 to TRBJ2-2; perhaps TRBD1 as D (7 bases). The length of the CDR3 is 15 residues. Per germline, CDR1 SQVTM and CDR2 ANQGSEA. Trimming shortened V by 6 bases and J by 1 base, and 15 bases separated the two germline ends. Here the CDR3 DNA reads TGCAGCGTAAGAGAGCAGGGGGGGAACACCGGGGAGCTGTTTTTT. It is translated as CSVREQGGNTGELFF.

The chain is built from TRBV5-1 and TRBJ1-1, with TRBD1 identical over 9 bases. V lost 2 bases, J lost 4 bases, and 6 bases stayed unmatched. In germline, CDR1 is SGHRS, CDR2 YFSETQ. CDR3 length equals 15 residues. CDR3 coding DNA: TGCGCCAGCAGCTTAGGGACAGGGACCGTCACTGAAGCTTTCTTT. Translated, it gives CASSLGTGTVTEAFF.

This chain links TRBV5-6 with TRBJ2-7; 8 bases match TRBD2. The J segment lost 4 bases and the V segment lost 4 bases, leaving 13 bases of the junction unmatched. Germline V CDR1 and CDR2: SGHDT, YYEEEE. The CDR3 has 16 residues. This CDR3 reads CASSAGGGRRAYEQYF. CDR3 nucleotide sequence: TGTGCCAGCAGCGCCGGGGGCGGGAGGAGGGCTTACGAGCAGTACTTC.

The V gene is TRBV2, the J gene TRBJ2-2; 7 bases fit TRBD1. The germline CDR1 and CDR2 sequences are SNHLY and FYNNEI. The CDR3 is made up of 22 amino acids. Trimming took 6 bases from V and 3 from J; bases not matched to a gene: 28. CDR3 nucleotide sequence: TGTGCCAGCAGGCTTAATAGACGACAAACGCCGAGGAAGACAGGGCACACCGGGGAGCTGTTTTTT. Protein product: CASRLNRRQTPRKTGHTGELFF.

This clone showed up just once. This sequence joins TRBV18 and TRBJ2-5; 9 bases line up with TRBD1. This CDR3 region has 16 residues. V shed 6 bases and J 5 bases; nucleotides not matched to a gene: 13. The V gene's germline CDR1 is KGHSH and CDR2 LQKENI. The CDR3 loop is CASSNLGQGGSETQYF. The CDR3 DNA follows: TGTGCCAGCTCCAACTTGGGACAGGGCGGTTCGGAGACCCAGTACTTC.

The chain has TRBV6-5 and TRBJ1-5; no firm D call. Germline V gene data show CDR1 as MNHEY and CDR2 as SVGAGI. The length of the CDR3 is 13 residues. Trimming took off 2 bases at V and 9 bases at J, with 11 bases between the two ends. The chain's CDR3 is CASSYQLRGPQHF. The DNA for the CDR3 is TGTGCCAGCAGTTACCAGCTACGGGGGCCCCAGCATTTT.

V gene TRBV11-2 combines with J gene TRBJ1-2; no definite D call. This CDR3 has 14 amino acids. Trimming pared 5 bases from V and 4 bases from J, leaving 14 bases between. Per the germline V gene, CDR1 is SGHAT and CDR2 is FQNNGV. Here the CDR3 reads CASSPGRHTYGYTF. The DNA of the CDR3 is TGTGCCAGCAGCCCAGGTCGACACACCTATGGCTACACCTTC.

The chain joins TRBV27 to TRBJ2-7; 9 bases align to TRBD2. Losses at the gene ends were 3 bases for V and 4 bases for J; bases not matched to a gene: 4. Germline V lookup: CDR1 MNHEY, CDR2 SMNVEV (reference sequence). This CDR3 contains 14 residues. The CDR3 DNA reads TGTGCCAGCAGTTTCATAGCGGGAGAGTACGAGCAGTACTTC. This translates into CASSFIAGEYEQYF.

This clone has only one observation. CDR3 sequence: CASSSGLAAYEQYF. In DNA form, the CDR3 reads TGTGCCAGCAGCTCGGGACTAGCGGCCTACGAGCAGTACTTC. V gene TRBV7-2 combines with J gene TRBJ2-7; 11 bases align to TRBD2. The V and J ends lost 4 bases and 2 bases, in that order; junction bases with no gene match: 1. The CDR3 runs 14 residues. Germline loops: CDR1 SGHTA, CDR2 FQGNSA.

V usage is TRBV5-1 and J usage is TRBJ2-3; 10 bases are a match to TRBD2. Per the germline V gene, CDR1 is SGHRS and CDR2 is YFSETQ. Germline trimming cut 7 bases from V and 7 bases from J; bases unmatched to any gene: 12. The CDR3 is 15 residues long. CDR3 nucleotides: TGCGCCAGCCGATCGGGGACTAGCGATTGGAATACGCAGTATTTT. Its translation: CASRSGTSDWNTQYF. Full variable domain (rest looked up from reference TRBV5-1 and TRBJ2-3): KAGVTQTPRYLIKTRGQQVTLSCSPISGHRSVSWYQQTPGQGLQFLFEYFSETQRNKGNFPGRFSGRQFSNSRSEMNVSTLELGDSALYLCASRSGTSDWNTQYFGPGTRLTVL.

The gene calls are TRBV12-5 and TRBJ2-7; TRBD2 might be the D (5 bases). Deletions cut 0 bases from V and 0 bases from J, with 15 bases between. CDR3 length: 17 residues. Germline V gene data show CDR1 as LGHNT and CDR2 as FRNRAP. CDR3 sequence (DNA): TGTGCTAGTGGTTTGGTAGTTCTAGCTTACAGCTCCTACGAGCAGTACTTC. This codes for CASGLVVLAYSSYEQYF.

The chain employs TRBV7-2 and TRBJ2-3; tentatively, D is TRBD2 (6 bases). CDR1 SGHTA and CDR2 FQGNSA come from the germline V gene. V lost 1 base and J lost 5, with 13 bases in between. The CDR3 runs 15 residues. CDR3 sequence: CASSLVGGPQDTQYF. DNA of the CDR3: TGTGCCAGCAGCTTAGTCGGGGGTCCCCAAGATACGCAGTATTTT.

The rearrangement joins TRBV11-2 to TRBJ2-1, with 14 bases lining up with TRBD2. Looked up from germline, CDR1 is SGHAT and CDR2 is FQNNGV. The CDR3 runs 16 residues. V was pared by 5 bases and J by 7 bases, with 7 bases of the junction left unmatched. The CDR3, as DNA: TGTGCCAGCAGCGGGACTAGCGGGAGCCGGGGGAATGAGCAGTTCTTC. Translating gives CASSGTSGSRGNEQFF. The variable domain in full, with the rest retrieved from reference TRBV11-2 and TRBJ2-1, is EAGVAQSPRYKIIEKRQSVAFWCNPISGHATLYWYQQILGQGPKLLIQFQNNGVVDDSQLPKDRFSAERLKGVDSTLKIQPAKLEDSAVYLCASSGTSGSRGNEQFFGPGTRLTVL.

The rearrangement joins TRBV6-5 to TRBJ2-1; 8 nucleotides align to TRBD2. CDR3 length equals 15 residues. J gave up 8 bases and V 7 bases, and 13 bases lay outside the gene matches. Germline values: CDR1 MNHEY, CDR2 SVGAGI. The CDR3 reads CASTISSGLGDEQFF. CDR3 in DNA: TGTGCCAGCACTATCTCTAGCGGGTTAGGCGATGAGCAGTTCTTC.

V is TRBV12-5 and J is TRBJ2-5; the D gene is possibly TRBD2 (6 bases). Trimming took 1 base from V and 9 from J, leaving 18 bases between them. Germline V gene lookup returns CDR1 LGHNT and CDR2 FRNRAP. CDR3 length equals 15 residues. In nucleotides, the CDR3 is TGTGCTAGTGGTTTGGGAATCGGGACTGTTCGGGCCCAGTACTTC. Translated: CASGLGIGTVRAQYF.

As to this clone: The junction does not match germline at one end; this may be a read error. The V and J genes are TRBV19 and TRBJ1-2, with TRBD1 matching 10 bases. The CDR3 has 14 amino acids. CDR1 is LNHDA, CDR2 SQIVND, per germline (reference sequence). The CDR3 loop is CASSRDRGGYGYPF. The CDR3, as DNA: TGTGCCAGTAGTCGGGACAGGGGTGGCTATGGCTACCCCTTC.

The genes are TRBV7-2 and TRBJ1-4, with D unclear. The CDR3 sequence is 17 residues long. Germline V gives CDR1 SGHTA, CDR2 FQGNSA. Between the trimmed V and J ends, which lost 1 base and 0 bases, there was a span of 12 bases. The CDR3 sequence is CASSLGSFYPTNEKLFF. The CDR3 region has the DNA TGTGCCAGCAGCTTAGGGTCTTTCTATCCAACTAATGAAAAACTGTTTTTT.

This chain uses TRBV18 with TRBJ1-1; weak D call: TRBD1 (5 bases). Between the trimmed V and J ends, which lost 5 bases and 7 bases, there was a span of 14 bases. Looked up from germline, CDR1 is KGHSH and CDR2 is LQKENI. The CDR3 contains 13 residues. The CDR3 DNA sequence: TGTGCCAGCTCAACTGACAGAGATAGTGAAGCTTTCTTT. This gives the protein CASSTDRDSEAFF.

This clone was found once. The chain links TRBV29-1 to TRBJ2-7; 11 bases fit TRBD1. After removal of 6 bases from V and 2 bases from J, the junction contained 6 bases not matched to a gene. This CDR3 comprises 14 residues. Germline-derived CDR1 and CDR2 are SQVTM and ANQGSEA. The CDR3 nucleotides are TGCAGCGTGGGACAGGGGGGTTTCGCCTACGAGCAGTACTTC. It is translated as CSVGQGGFAYEQYF.

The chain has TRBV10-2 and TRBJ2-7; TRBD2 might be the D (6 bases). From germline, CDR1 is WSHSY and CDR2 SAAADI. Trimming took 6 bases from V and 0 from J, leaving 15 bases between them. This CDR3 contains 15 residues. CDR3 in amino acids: CASRESAGDSYEQYF. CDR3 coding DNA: TGCGCCAGCAGGGAATCAGCGGGCGACTCCTACGAGCAGTACTTC.

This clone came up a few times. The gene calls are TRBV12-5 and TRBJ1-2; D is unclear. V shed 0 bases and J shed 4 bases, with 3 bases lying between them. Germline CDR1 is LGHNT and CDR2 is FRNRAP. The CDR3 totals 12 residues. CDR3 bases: TGTGCTAGTGGTTTGGTACTCTATGGCTACACCTTC. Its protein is CASGLVLYGYTF.

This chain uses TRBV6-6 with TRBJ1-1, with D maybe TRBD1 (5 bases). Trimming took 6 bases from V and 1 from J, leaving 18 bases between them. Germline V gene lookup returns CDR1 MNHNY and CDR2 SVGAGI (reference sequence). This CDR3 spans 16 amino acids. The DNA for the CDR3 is TGTGCCAGCAGAATAGGCCCGGGGGTTGGGAACACTGAAGCTTTCTTT. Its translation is CASRIGPGVGNTEAFF.

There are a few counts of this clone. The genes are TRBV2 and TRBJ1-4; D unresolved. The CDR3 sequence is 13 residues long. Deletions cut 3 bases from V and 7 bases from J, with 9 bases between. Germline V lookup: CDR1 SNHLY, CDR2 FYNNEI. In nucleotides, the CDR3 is TGTGCCAGCAGTGAGGTAAACTCTGAAAAACTGTTTTTT. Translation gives CASSEVNSEKLFF.

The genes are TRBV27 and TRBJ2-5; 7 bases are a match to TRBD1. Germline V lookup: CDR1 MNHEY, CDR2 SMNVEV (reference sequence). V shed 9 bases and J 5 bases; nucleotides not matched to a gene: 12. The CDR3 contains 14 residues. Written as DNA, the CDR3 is TGTGCCAGTACCGACAGGGTCCATTTGGAGACCCAGTACTTC. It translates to CASTDRVHLETQYF.

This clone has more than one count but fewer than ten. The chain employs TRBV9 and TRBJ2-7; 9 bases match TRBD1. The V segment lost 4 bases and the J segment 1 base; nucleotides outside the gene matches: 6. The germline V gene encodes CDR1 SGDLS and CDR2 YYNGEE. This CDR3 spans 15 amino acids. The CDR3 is CASSSGTGLSYEQYF. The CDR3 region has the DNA TGTGCCAGCAGCTCGGGGACAGGGTTATCCTACGAGCAGTACTTC. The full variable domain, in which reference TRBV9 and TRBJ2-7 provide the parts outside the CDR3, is DSGVTQTPKHLITATGQRVTLRCSPRSGDLSVYWYQQSLDQGLQFLIQYYNGEERAKGNILERFSAQQFPDLHSELNLSSLELGDSALYFCASSSGTGLSYEQYFGPGTRLTVT.

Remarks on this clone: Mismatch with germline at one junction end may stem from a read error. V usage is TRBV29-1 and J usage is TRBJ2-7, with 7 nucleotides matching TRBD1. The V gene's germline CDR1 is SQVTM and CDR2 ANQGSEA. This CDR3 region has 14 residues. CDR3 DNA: TGCAGCGTTCGTTCTCCGGGACAGCCCTACGAGCGGTACTTC. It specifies CSVRSPGQPYERYF.

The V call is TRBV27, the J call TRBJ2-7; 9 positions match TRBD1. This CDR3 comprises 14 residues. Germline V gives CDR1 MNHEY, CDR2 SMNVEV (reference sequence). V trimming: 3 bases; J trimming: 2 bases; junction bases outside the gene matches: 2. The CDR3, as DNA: TGTGCCAGCAGTTTTAGACAGGGGGCCTACGAGCAGTACTTC. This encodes CASSFRQGAYEQYF.

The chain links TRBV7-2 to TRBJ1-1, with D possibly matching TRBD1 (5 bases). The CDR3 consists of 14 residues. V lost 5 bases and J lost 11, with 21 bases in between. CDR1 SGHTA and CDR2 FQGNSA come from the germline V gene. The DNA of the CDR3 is TGTGCCAGCAGCCCAAGACGGGACTCCCCGGGGGCTTTCTTT. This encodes CASSPRRDSPGAFF.

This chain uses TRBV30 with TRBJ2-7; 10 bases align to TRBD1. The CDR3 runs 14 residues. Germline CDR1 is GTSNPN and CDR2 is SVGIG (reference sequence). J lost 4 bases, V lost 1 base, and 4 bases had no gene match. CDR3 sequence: CAWSAGTGAYEQYF. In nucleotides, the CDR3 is TGTGCCTGGAGTGCCGGGACAGGGGCATACGAGCAGTACTTC.

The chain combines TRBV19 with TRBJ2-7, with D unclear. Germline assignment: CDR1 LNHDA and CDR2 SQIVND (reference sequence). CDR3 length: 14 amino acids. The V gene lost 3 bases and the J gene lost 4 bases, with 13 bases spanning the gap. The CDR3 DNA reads TGTGCCAGTAGTATCAATTCCGGGTCGTACGAGCAGTACTTC. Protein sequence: CASSINSGSYEQYF.